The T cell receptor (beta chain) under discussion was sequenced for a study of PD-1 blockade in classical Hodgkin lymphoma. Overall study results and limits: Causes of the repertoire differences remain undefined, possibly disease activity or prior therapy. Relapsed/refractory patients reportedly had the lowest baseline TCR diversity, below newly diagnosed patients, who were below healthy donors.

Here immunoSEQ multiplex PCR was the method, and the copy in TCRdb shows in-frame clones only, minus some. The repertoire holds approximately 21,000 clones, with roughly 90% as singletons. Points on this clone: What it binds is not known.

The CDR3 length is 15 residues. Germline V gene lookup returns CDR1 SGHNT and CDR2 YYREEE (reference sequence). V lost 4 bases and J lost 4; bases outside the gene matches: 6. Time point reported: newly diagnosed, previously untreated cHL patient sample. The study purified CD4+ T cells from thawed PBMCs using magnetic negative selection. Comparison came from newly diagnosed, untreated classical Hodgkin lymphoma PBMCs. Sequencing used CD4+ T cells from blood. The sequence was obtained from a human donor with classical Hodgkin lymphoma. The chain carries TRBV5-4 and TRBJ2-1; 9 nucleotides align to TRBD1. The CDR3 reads CASSAGQGSYNEQFF. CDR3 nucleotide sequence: TGTGCCAGCAGCGCGGGACAGGGTTCGTACAATGAGCAGTTCTTC. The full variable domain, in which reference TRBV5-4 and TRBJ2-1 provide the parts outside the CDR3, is ETGVTQSPTHLIKTRGQQVTLRCSSQSGHNTVSWYQQALGQGPQFIFQYYREEENGRGNFPPRFSGLQFPNYSSELNVNALELDDSALYLCASSAGQGSYNEQFFGPGTRLTVL.